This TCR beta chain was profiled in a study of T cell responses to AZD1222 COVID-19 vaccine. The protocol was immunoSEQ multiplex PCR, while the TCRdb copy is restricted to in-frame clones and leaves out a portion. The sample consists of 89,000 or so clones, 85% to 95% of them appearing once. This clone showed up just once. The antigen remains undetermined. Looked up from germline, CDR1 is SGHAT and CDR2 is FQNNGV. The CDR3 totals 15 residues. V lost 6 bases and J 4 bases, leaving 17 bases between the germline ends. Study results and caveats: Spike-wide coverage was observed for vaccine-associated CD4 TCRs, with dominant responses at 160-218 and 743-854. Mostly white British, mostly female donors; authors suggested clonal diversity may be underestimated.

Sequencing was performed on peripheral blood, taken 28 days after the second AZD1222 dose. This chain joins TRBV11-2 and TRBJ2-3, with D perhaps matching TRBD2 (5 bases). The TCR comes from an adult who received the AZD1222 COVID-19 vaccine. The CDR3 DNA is TGTGCCAGCAGACCGTCGGGGAACTGGCCAGATACGCAGTATTTT. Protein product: CASRPSGNWPDTQYF.